These 9 T cell receptor beta chains were all obtained from the same sample, sequenced in a study of Graves' ophthalmopathy and Graves' hyperthyroidism. Beta-chain TCR CDR3 regions were amplified from RNA transcripts. The library came from an HTBI-primed first-round RT-PCR and a second-round multiplex PCR. TCRdb reanalysed the multiplex PCR reads using MiXCR and keeps one entry per CDR3 protein. Among a few hundred thousand distinct CDR3 sequences listed, about 15% were seen once. Sequencing was done on a sample of peripheral blood. Receptors were obtained from an adult woman with stable Graves' hyperthyroidism.

At least ten counts were recorded for this clonotype. The rearrangement links TRBV12-5 to TRBJ1-5, with TRBD1 matching 7 bases. V dropped 3 bases and J dropped 2; count of bases not matched to a gene: 13. The CDR3 is 18 amino acids. Germline V CDR1 and CDR2: LGHNT, FRNRAP. The CDR3 bases are TGTGCTAGTGGTTTCGCGACAGGGAGGGTCTCAGGCAATCAGCCCCAGCATTTT. Amino acid sequence: CASGFATGRVSGNQPQHF. Drawing the rest from reference TRBV12-5 and TRBJ1-5, the complete variable domain is DARVTQTPRHKVTEMGQEVTMRCQPILGHNTVFWYRQTMMQGLELLAYFRNRAPLDDSGMPKDRFSAEMPDATLATLKIQPSEPRDSAVYFCASGFATGRVSGNQPQHFGDGTRLSIL.

The rearrangement joins TRBV24-1 to TRBJ2-2, with D unresolved. The V gene's germline CDR1 is KGHDR and CDR2 SFDVKD. V lost 6 bases and J lost 2, with 6 bases in between. This CDR3 has 13 residues. In nucleotides, the CDR3 is TGTGCCACCAGTACGTCAAACACCGGGGAGCTGTTTTTT. It specifies CATSTSNTGELFF.

This clonotype was seen many times. This CDR3 is CASSLGRRYEQYF. Written as DNA, the CDR3 is TGTGCCAGCAGTTTGGGCAGGCGGTACGAGCAGTACTTC. The gene calls are TRBV12-3 or TRBV12-4 and TRBJ2-7; D uncertain. V lost 3 bases, J lost 4 bases, and 10 bases lay in between. The CDR3 length is 13 residues.

This clonotype was observed at least ten times. CDR3 nucleotide sequence: TGTGCCAGCAGTTTATGGTTTAGCGGGAACACCGGGGAGCTGTTTTTT. It is translated as CASSLWFSGNTGELFF. The genes are TRBV28 and TRBJ2-2, with a possible D match to TRBD2 (6 bases). Trimming shortened V by 0 bases and J by 1 base, and 9 bases separated the two germline ends. Per germline, CDR1 MDHEN and CDR2 SYDVKM. CDR3 length equals 16 residues.

In this sample, this clonotype turned up many times. The chain combines TRBV28 with TRBJ1-2; D unresolved. Germline loops: CDR1 MDHEN, CDR2 SYDVKM. The V and J ends lost 6 bases and 6 bases respectively, with 14 bases between them. This CDR3 spans 13 amino acids. The CDR3 bases are TGTGCCAGCAGCATCGTGGGGAGCGATGGCTACACCTTC. It specifies CASSIVGSDGYTF.

This clonotype was counted at least ten times. The chain joins TRBV6-5 to TRBJ2-2; 10 bases agree with TRBD1. The CDR3 consists of 17 residues. The germline CDR1 and CDR2 sequences are MNHEY and SVGAGI. With V trimmed by 1 base and J by 3 bases, 5 bases remained unmatched. CDR3 sequence reads: CASSYYGQGEDTGELFF. DNA for the CDR3: TGTGCCAGCAGTTACTACGGACAGGGGGAGGACACCGGGGAGCTGTTTTTT.

This clonotype was recorded once. The rearrangement uses TRBV24-1 and TRBJ2-7; 8 bases map to TRBD2. Germline loops: CDR1 KGHDR, CDR2 SFDVKD. The CDR3 has 12 residues. J was trimmed by 5 bases and V by 5 bases; bases with no gene match: 1. The CDR3 DNA sequence: TGTGCCACCAGTGTTAGCGGGAACGAGCAGTACTTC. Translated: CATSVSGNEQYF.

This clonotype was counted ten times or more. The chain combines TRBV11-2 with TRBJ2-7; 8 bases align to TRBD2. Trimming at V came to 6 bases and at J to 4 bases, leaving 8 bases not matched to a gene. The CDR3 is 14 residues long. CDR1 is SGHAT, CDR2 FQNNGV, per germline. The CDR3 DNA is TGTGCCAGCAGTCGGGGGGGAGTCATGTACGAGCAGTACTTC. Translated, it gives CASSRGGVMYEQYF.

This clonotype came up many times. The rearrangement uses TRBV6-1 and TRBJ1-5; the D is unclear. Looked up from germline, CDR1 is MNHNS and CDR2 is SASEGT. V lost 3 bases to trimming and J lost 2 bases, with 11 bases between them. The CDR3 has 15 residues. CDR3 in DNA: TGTGCCAGCAGTGACACCGGGATGGGCAATCAGCCCCAGCATTTT. It codes for CASSDTGMGNQPQHF.